This T cell receptor beta chain was recovered during a study of blood T cell repertoires in COVID-19 (TCRdb year 2020). For context, the study as a whole: Collaborator samples came from the United States, Italy and Spain and covered acute and convalescent phases of COVID-19. A freely available public database, intended as a resource for researchers studying the immune response to SARS-CoV-2, is where the repertoires were released. Subjects who had been exposed to COVID-19, were actively infected with it, or had recovered from it provided the deeply sampled blood TCRbeta repertoires that made up the dataset. The samples were drawn from two sources: the first 160 participants of the ongoing ImmuneRACE study, and fewer than 1,500 subjects contributed by 6 global collaborators. The material from the prospective study consisted of cDNA or gDNA derived from T cells, B-cell-depleted T cells, or PBMCs. Nearly every sample came with metadata listing a de-identified subject ID, COVID-19 status, age in years and sex. Where available, HLA class I and class II types were taken from metadata supplied by the sample provider and were not determined by assay-based typing.

One collaborating source in Seattle enrolled patients while the patients were actively infected and followed the patients over time throughout the course of disease. The collaborating institutions used their own protocols to collect whole blood in K2EDTA tubes. For TCRbeta analysis, collaborators shipped samples as frozen whole blood, isolated PBMCs, or DNA extracted from either of those sample types. TCRbeta CDR3 regions were amplified from genomic DNA using the immunoSEQ Assay, a bias-controlled multiplex PCR. In the authors' own workflow: Within the assay, amplification of reference gene primers was used to estimate how many nucleated cells each sample contained. To quantify the absolute abundance of each unique TCRbeta CDR3 rearrangement, sequence reads were collapsed and filtered. For each sample, productive Simpson clonality was calculated as the square root of Simpson's diversity index across productive rearrangements. In its TCRdb copy, this immuneACCESS table keeps in-frame sequences only and misses some clones. Where compared with another copy, unresolved V genes explain less than half of these, and the others have no known cause. V and J calls and clone size are given by that table; D and trimming were obtained from the DNA. The sample data list around 300,000 clones, and 90% of these were observed just once. The ten biggest clones cover roughly 6.1% of the sample.

Points the paper makes about the study in general: Clinical and demographic metadata were provided uncurated, with the amount varying by source and participant.

Only one count was recorded for this clone. This clone's antigen is unknown. No much larger clone exists at a distance of one base, and base qualities are not known. The junction shows trimming of 1 base on V and 2 bases on J, plus 12 bases between the germline ends. The germline V gene encodes CDR1 MDHEN and CDR2 SYDVKM. From cysteine to phenylalanine, the CDR3 is 16 amino acids long. This entry keeps only the CDR3 DNA: 48 bases, framed from base 1. The sequence links TRBV28 to TRBJ2-1; possibly the D gene is TRBD2, per 5 matching bases. Sequenced: peripheral blood. This TCR derives from a woman between 45 and 65 years old with COVID-19, enrolled during active disease. Read as DNA, the sequence is TGTGCCAGCAGTTTATTCGGAGGTTCCCCCTACAATGAGCAGTTCTTC. Its protein product is CASSLFGGSPYNEQFF.